This is a list of T cell receptor beta chains from one sample in a study of blood T cell repertoires in COVID-19. TCRdb keeps only in-frame clones here, not all; method: immunoSEQ multiplex PCR. The sample includes about 280,000 clones, just under 90% of them seen just once. Sequencing was performed on peripheral blood. The receptors here all came from a woman aged 30 to 39 with COVID-19, enrolled during active disease. Both conserved end residues are part of each CDR3. Each record gives: J gene, D gene, clone size, V gene, CDR3 protein, CDR3 DNA. A D gene is named only where the DNA matches it firmly. Where a row states a size, it is once, few, many or the class of an expanded clone; other rows omit it.

j_call: TRBJ2-7; d_call: TRBD1; clone_size: -; v_call: TRBV4-1; cdr3_aa: CASSQSGQGAFYEQYF; cdr3_nt: TGCGCCAGCAGCCAGTCGGGACAGGGGGCCTTCTACGAGCAGTACTTC
j_call: TRBJ1-3; d_call: -; clone_size: -; v_call: TRBV3-1/TRBV3-2; cdr3_aa: CASSSPTSRRNTIYF; cdr3_nt: TGTGCCAGCAGCTCTCCGACCTCCAGGAGAAACACCATATATTTT
j_call: TRBJ1-5; d_call: -; clone_size: -; v_call: TRBV4-1; cdr3_aa: CASSQERGGGNQPQHF; cdr3_nt: TGCGCCAGCAGCCAAGAACGCGGGGGGGGCAATCAGCCCCAGCATTTT
j_call: TRBJ1-4; d_call: TRBD1; clone_size: -; v_call: TRBV6-5; cdr3_aa: CASVSEQGIGEKLFF; cdr3_nt: TGTGCCAGCGTTTCCGAACAGGGGATAGGTGAAAAACTGTTTTTT
j_call: TRBJ2-7; d_call: -; clone_size: once; v_call: TRBV9; cdr3_aa: CASSVAPPYEQYF; cdr3_nt: TGTGCCAGCAGCGTAGCCCCTCCCTACGAGCAGTACTTC
j_call: TRBJ2-7; d_call: -; clone_size: -; v_call: TRBV4-1; cdr3_aa: CASSQVGVFEQYF; cdr3_nt: TGCGCCAGCAGCCAAGTAGGGGTCTTCGAGCAGTACTTC
j_call: TRBJ1-1; d_call: TRBD1; clone_size: -; v_call: TRBV11-2; cdr3_aa: CASSLATGGSEAFF; cdr3_nt: TGTGCCAGCAGCTTGGCTACAGGGGGCTCTGAAGCTTTCTTT
j_call: TRBJ2-2; d_call: -; clone_size: once; v_call: TRBV5-6; cdr3_aa: CASSYRVLPNTGELFF; cdr3_nt: TGTGCCAGCAGCTACCGGGTCCTTCCGAACACCGGGGAGCTGTTTTTT
j_call: TRBJ2-7; d_call: TRBD1; clone_size: -; v_call: TRBV5-1; cdr3_aa: CASSSPTGEFSEQYF; cdr3_nt: TGCGCCAGCAGCTCCCCGACAGGGGAATTCTCCGAGCAGTACTTC
j_call: TRBJ1-6; d_call: -; clone_size: -; v_call: TRBV19; cdr3_aa: CASRDRNSPLHF; cdr3_nt: TGTGCCAGTAGGGACAGAAATTCACCCCTCCACTTT
j_call: TRBJ1-1; d_call: -; clone_size: -; v_call: TRBV6-4; cdr3_aa: CASSEDRNTEAFF; cdr3_nt: TGTGCCAGCAGCGAAGACAGGAACACTGAAGCTTTCTTT
j_call: TRBJ1-1; d_call: TRBD1; clone_size: -; v_call: TRBV7-6; cdr3_aa: CASSHTGRRTGGFDEAFF; cdr3_nt: TGTGCCAGCAGTCACACCGGACGGCGGACAGGAGGATTCGATGAAGCTTTCTTT
j_call: TRBJ2-1; d_call: TRBD2; clone_size: many; v_call: TRBV19; cdr3_aa: CASSINRAGGEQFF; cdr3_nt: TGTGCCAGTAGTATTAATCGAGCGGGGGGTGAGCAGTTCTTC
j_call: TRBJ2-7; d_call: TRBD2; clone_size: -; v_call: TRBV5-1; cdr3_aa: CASRTSPSYEQYF; cdr3_nt: TGCGCCAGCAGGACTAGCCCTTCCTACGAGCAGTACTTC
j_call: TRBJ1-1; d_call: -; clone_size: -; v_call: TRBV2; cdr3_aa: CAREQGPEAFF; cdr3_nt: TGTGCCAGAGAACAGGGCCCTGAAGCTTTCTTT
j_call: TRBJ2-2; d_call: TRBD2; clone_size: -; v_call: TRBV5-1; cdr3_aa: CASSLNSGGNTGELFF; cdr3_nt: TGCGCCAGCAGCTTAAACAGCGGGGGGAACACCGGGGAGCTGTTTTTT
j_call: TRBJ1-1; d_call: -; clone_size: -; v_call: TRBV6-1; cdr3_aa: CASSETRGLYTEAFF; cdr3_nt: TGTGCCAGCAGTGAAACAAGGGGATTGTACACTGAAGCTTTCTTT
j_call: TRBJ2-5; d_call: -; clone_size: -; v_call: TRBV6-1; cdr3_aa: CASSDTAGPGYF; cdr3_nt: TGTGCCAGCAGTGACACCGCCGGCCCGGGGTACTTC
j_call: TRBJ2-3; d_call: -; clone_size: -; v_call: TRBV3-1/TRBV3-2; cdr3_aa: CASSQVSTHRTDTQYF; cdr3_nt: TGTGCCAGCAGCCAGGTGTCTACCCATCGGACAGATACGCAGTATTTT
j_call: TRBJ1-2; d_call: -; clone_size: -; v_call: TRBV3-1/TRBV3-2; cdr3_aa: CASSQGPAGYTF; cdr3_nt: TGTGCCAGCAGCCAAGGGCCCGCAGGCTACACCTTC
j_call: TRBJ1-6; d_call: -; clone_size: -; v_call: TRBV19; cdr3_aa: CASSIGTTNSPLHF; cdr3_nt: TGTGCCAGTAGTATAGGGACAACTAATTCACCCCTCCACTTT
j_call: TRBJ1-1; d_call: -; clone_size: -; v_call: TRBV9; cdr3_aa: CASSVAAGTEAFF; cdr3_nt: TGTGCCAGCAGCGTTGCTGCGGGCACTGAAGCTTTCTTT
j_call: TRBJ1-1; d_call: TRBD1; clone_size: -; v_call: TRBV29-1; cdr3_aa: CQGVMNTEAFF; cdr3_nt: TGCCAGGGGGTCATGAACACTGAAGCTTTCTTT
j_call: TRBJ1-5; d_call: -; clone_size: -; v_call: TRBV5-1; cdr3_aa: CASSLAGTNQPQHF; cdr3_nt: TGCGCCAGCAGCTTGGCCGGGACAAATCAGCCCCAGCATTTT
j_call: TRBJ2-5; d_call: -; clone_size: -; v_call: TRBV7-8; cdr3_aa: CASSLGGPQETQYF; cdr3_nt: TGTGCCAGCAGCTTAGGGGGGCCCCAAGAGACCCAGTACTTC
j_call: TRBJ2-7; d_call: -; clone_size: -; v_call: TRBV7-9; cdr3_aa: CASGDYEQYF; cdr3_nt: TGTGCCTCAGGGGATTACGAGCAGTACTTC
j_call: TRBJ1-4; d_call: -; clone_size: -; v_call: TRBV9; cdr3_aa: CASSTTGGEFEKLFF; cdr3_nt: TGTGCCAGCAGCACAACTGGGGGGGAGTTTGAAAAACTGTTTTTT
j_call: TRBJ1-2; d_call: TRBD1; clone_size: -; v_call: TRBV29-1; cdr3_aa: CSVEAGGSYGYTF; cdr3_nt: TGCAGCGTTGAGGCAGGGGGCAGCTATGGCTACACCTTC
j_call: TRBJ2-5; d_call: -; clone_size: -; v_call: TRBV7-6; cdr3_aa: CASSRPRGGETQYF; cdr3_nt: TGTGCCAGCAGTCGTCCCCGGGGTGGAGAGACCCAGTACTTC
j_call: TRBJ1-4; d_call: TRBD1; clone_size: -; v_call: TRBV29-1; cdr3_aa: CSAHDRGHEKLFF; cdr3_nt: TGCAGCGCCCACGACAGGGGGCATGAAAAACTGTTTTTT
j_call: TRBJ1-6; d_call: -; clone_size: -; v_call: TRBV27; cdr3_aa: CASRAGYQGSPLHF; cdr3_nt: TGTGCCAGCAGGGCTGGGTACCAGGGGTCACCCCTCCACTTT
j_call: TRBJ2-7; d_call: -; clone_size: -; v_call: TRBV28; cdr3_aa: CASSPPLGYEQYF; cdr3_nt: TGTGCCAGCAGTCCCCCCCTAGGCTACGAGCAGTACTTC
j_call: TRBJ2-2; d_call: -; clone_size: -; v_call: TRBV6-2/TRBV6-3; cdr3_aa: CASSSAGAGELFF; cdr3_nt: TGTGCCAGCAGTTCGGCAGGCGCCGGGGAGCTGTTTTTT
j_call: TRBJ2-1; d_call: TRBD2; clone_size: -; v_call: TRBV11-3; cdr3_aa: CASSRGLAGNEQFF; cdr3_nt: TGTGCCAGCAGCCGAGGACTAGCAGGGAATGAGCAGTTCTTC
j_call: TRBJ1-4; d_call: TRBD1; clone_size: -; v_call: TRBV5-1; cdr3_aa: CASSLLQGAGEKLFF; cdr3_nt: TGCGCCAGCAGCTTACTCCAGGGGGCAGGAGAAAAACTGTTTTTT
j_call: TRBJ2-5; d_call: TRBD2; clone_size: once; v_call: TRBV14; cdr3_aa: CASSQVGGLYQETQYF; cdr3_nt: TGTGCCAGCAGCCAAGTGGGAGGGCTCTACCAAGAGACCCAGTACTTC